The 17 T cell receptor beta chains below were found in one sample sequenced in a study of Graves' ophthalmopathy and Graves' hyperthyroidism. The authors amplified TCR beta CDR3 regions, and they did so from RNA transcripts for repertoire sequencing. A first-round RT-PCR used HTBI primers, followed by a second-round multiplex PCR. TCRdb passed the multiplex PCR reads through MiXCR, listing each CDR3 protein once. The sample contains about 1.1 million distinct CDR3 sequences, about two fifths of which appear only once. Sequencing was carried out using peripheral blood or thyroid tissue (not recorded which). The receptors were sampled from an adult man with Graves' hyperthyroidism.

J is TRBJ2-7 and V is TRBV14; unclear D gene. V shed 8 bases and J shed 5 bases, with 16 bases lying between them. Germline CDR1 is SGHDN and CDR2 is FVKESK. This CDR3 spans 13 amino acids. CDR3: CASSGLDWDEQYF. CDR3 DNA sequence: TGTGCCAGCTCCGGCCTCGATTGGGACGAGCAGTACTTC.

In this sample, this clonotype turned up many times. V is TRBV6-2 or TRBV6-3 and J is TRBJ2-7; 12 nucleotides agree with TRBD2. Per germline, CDR1 MNHEY and CDR2 SVGEGT. Trimming at V came to 6 bases and at J to 1 base, leaving 4 bases not matched to a gene. This CDR3 contains 15 residues. CDR3 residues: CASSYGTSGSYEQYF. CDR3 DNA sequence: TGTGCCAGCAGCTATGGGACTAGCGGGTCCTACGAGCAGTACTTC.

The table lists this clonotype with many counts. The genes are TRBV7-9 and TRBJ1-2; D ambiguous. Germline V CDR1 and CDR2: SEHNR, FQNEAQ (reference sequence). The CDR3 is 13 residues long. Trimming cost V 4 bases and J 2 bases, with 8 bases left between them. The CDR3 DNA reads TGTGCCAGCAGCTCCCCTCACAACTATGGCTACACCTTC. Translated, it gives CASSSPHNYGYTF.

This clonotype has just a few counts. The chain couples TRBV4-1 to TRBJ1-2; the D gene is possibly TRBD1 (5 bases). The V gene's germline CDR1 is MGHRA and CDR2 YSYEKL. The CDR3 has 14 residues. Trimming removed 3 bases from V and 3 bases from J, with 11 bases in between. The DNA of the CDR3 is TGCGCCAGCAGCCAGCAGGGATTGGACTATGGCTACACCTTC. This encodes CASSQQGLDYGYTF.

The chain carries TRBV28 and TRBJ1-6; D gene uncertain. Trimming removed 5 bases from V and 9 bases from J, with 8 bases in between. Germline lookup yields CDR1 MDHEN and CDR2 SYDVKM. CDR3 length: 12 amino acids. The CDR3 reads CASSLTISPLHF. In DNA form, the CDR3 reads TGTGCCAGCAGTCTGACAATTTCACCCCTCCACTTT.

J is TRBJ1-3 and V is TRBV11-2; D is undetermined. The germline V gene encodes CDR1 SGHAT and CDR2 FQNNGV. The V end lost 5 bases, the J end lost 0 bases, and 23 bases lay between the germline ends. CDR3 length equals 19 residues. The DNA for the CDR3 is TGTGCCAGCAGCAGCCCCTCGTCAGGAAGCTTATCCTCTGGAAACACCATATATTTT. Translating it yields CASSSPSSGSLSSGNTIYF.

The chain has TRBV10-3 and TRBJ2-7; a weak D match, TRBD2 (6 bases). Trimming took 10 bases from V and 3 from J, leaving 19 bases between them. The CDR3 is 14 residues long. Germline V gene sequence: CDR1 ENHRY, CDR2 SYGVKD. In DNA form, the CDR3 reads TGTGCCAGTAATTCGGCGGGGTACCTCTACGAGCAGTACTTC. Translation gives CASNSAGYLYEQYF.

Of note for this clonotype: The conserved phenylalanine or tryptophan is not found at the CDR3 terminus, so this likely reflects a read error. The chain links TRBV5-1 to TRBJ1-2, with D possibly being TRBD1 (5 bases). Germline V gene lookup returns CDR1 SGHRS and CDR2 YFSETQ. The CDR3 runs 17 residues. Trimming cost V 6 bases and J 4 bases, with 25 bases left between them. The CDR3 loop is CASKRGGALMLPYGYTC. The CDR3 DNA is TGCGCCAGCAAGAGAGGAGGGGCCTTGATGCTTCCCTATGGCTACACCTGC.

This clonotype has a count of ten or more. J is TRBJ2-7 and V is TRBV7-8; 7 nucleotides line up with TRBD2. Germline lookup yields CDR1 SGHVS and CDR2 FQNEAQ. The CDR3 consists of 15 residues. Trimming removed 1 base from V and 0 bases from J; junction bases left unmatched: 3. The CDR3: CASSLGRGSSYEQYF. CDR3 bases: TGTGCCAGCAGCTTAGGGCGCGGGAGCTCCTACGAGCAGTACTTC.

Many counts were recorded for this clonotype. The chain joins TRBV28 to TRBJ1-5; D may be TRBD1 (5 bases). Trimming left V 6 bases short and J 6 bases short, with 9 bases between. Germline V gene sequence: CDR1 MDHEN, CDR2 SYDVKM. This CDR3 comprises 12 residues. CDR3 protein: CASRLGGQPQHF. For the CDR3, the DNA is TGTGCCAGCAGATTGGGGGGTCAGCCCCAGCATTTT.

The V call is TRBV5-1, the J call TRBJ2-5; D is undetermined. The CDR3 has 14 residues. V was cut by 4 bases and J by 2 bases, with 12 bases left in between. Per germline, CDR1 SGHRS and CDR2 YFSETQ. DNA for the CDR3: TGCGCCAGCAGCCAAGATTCCGTGCAAGAGACCCAGTACTTC. It encodes CASSQDSVQETQYF.

This clonotype was counted at least ten times. The V call is TRBV7-6, the J call TRBJ1-1, with D possibly being TRBD1 (5 bases). The V end was cut by 2 bases, the J end by 1 base, with 17 bases between. CDR1 and CDR2 (germline): SGHVS, FNYEAQ. There are 17 residues in the CDR3. The CDR3 DNA follows: TGTGCCAGCAGCTTAAGCTACAAGGGGCGAGGGAACACTGAAGCTTTCTTT. Translation: CASSLSYKGRGNTEAFF.

Points on this clonotype: This may arise from a read error, as a much more abundant clone is one base away. J is TRBJ1-1 and V is TRBV12-5; a possible D gene is TRBD1 (5 bases). V was trimmed by 7 bases and J by 5 bases, leaving 20 bases between them. Germline V gene lookup returns CDR1 LGHNT and CDR2 FRNRAP. CDR3 length: 15 residues. The CDR3 DNA reads TGTGCTAGTGATTGGGACGGGGGTGTATTGACTGAAGCTTTCTTT. Its translation is CASDWDGGVLTEAFF.

This clonotype came up many times. The chain uses TRBV15 and TRBJ2-5; D gene uncertain. Germline V gene data show CDR1 as LNHNV and CDR2 as YYDKDF (reference sequence). This CDR3 is built from 12 residues. The V end was cut by 3 bases, the J end by 5 bases, with 7 bases between. The CDR3 bases are TGTGCCACCAGCAGGCCCGGGGAGACCCAGTACTTC. It translates to CATSRPGETQYF. The entire variable domain, with the rest obtained from reference TRBV15 and TRBJ2-5, is as follows: DAMVIQNPRYQVTQFGKPVTLSCSQTLNHNVMYWYQQKSSQAPKLLFHYYDKDFNNEADTPDNFQSRRPNTSFCFLDIRSPGLGDTAMYLCATSRPGETQYFGPGTRLLVL.

About this clonotype: Relative to the germline gene, one junction end is altered; a read error may explain this. V is TRBV24-1 and J is TRBJ2-5; D not certain. Germline CDR1 reads KGHDR; CDR2 reads SFDVKD. The CDR3 runs to 13 residues. The CDR3, as DNA: TGTACCACCAGTGCCCGGTTGGTGGAGACCCAGTACTTC. This translates into CTTSARLVETQYF.

This clonotype showed up many times. CDR3 residues: CAIRDSANYGYTF. CDR3 nucleotide sequence: TGTGCCATCAGGGACAGCGCTAACTATGGCTACACCTTC. V gene TRBV10-3 combines with J gene TRBJ1-2; possible D gene TRBD1, 6 bases. Germline CDR1 ENHRY, CDR2 SYGVKD. The CDR3 runs 13 residues. V was clipped by 6 bases and J by 0 bases, with 8 bases between them.

The table lists this clonotype with many counts. This rearrangement joins TRBV20-1 to TRBJ2-7; 7 bases fit TRBD1. V gave up 5 bases and J gave up 1 base; unmatched junction bases: 8. Looked up from germline, CDR1 is DFQATT and CDR2 is SNEGSKA (reference sequence). The CDR3 is made up of 14 amino acids. The CDR3 sequence: CSARYPGQSYEQYF. The DNA of the CDR3 is TGCAGTGCTCGCTATCCGGGACAGTCCTACGAGCAGTACTTC.